The 31 T cell receptor beta chains presented below share a single source sample, sequenced in a study of T-cell reconstitution after alpha-beta-depleted transplantation in children. TCRbeta library construction was performed incorporating unique molecular identifiers. TCRdb reanalysed the PCR reads using MiXCR and keeps one entry per CDR3 protein. The sample records hundreds of thousands of distinct CDR3 sequences, roughly a tenth being singletons. The material was PBMCs, obtained before TCRalphabeta/CD19-depleted stem cell transplant. The receptors originated from a boy under two years old with acute myeloid leukemia, due to receive a stem cell transplant.

The table lists this clonotype with many counts. The rearrangement joins TRBV28 to TRBJ1-1; 9 bases are a match to TRBD1. The CDR3 has 14 residues. V shed 5 bases, J shed 4 bases, and the junction held 5 bases outside the gene matches. Germline V gene sequence: CDR1 MDHEN, CDR2 SYDVKM. The CDR3 DNA sequence: TGTGCCAGCAGTACAGGGGGCGCGGGCACTGAAGCTTTCTTT. Translated: CASSTGGAGTEAFF.

This clonotype was observed at least ten times. V and J are TRBV27 and TRBJ2-7; TRBD2 might be the D (6 bases). Germline values: CDR1 MNHEY, CDR2 SMNVEV (reference sequence). The V and J ends lost 0 bases and 2 bases respectively, with 11 bases between them. The CDR3 has 15 residues. In DNA form, the CDR3 reads TGTGCCAGCAGTTTATCGATGACGGGAGCCTACGAGCAGTACTTC. Residues: CASSLSMTGAYEQYF.

This clonotype was recorded many times. The V gene is TRBV12-3 or TRBV12-4, the J gene TRBJ2-5; 7 nucleotides match TRBD2. With V trimmed by 2 bases and J by 2 bases, 2 bases remained unmatched. The CDR3 is made up of 14 amino acids. The CDR3, as DNA: TGTGCCAGCAGTTTATGGGGAGGGCAAGAGACCCAGTACTTC. Its translation: CASSLWGGQETQYF.

This clonotype has ten or more counts. The chain couples TRBV24-1 to TRBJ2-2; 7 bases map to TRBD1. The CDR3 runs to 17 residues. The trim removed 3 bases at V and 2 bases at J, leaving 8 bases unmatched. The germline CDR1 and CDR2 sequences are KGHDR and SFDVKD. The CDR3 nucleotides read TGTGCCACCAGTGATCCCTTGGGGACAGCTAACACCGGGGAGCTGTTTTTT. Translated: CATSDPLGTANTGELFF.

This clonotype was counted many times. The chain has TRBV7-9 and TRBJ2-7, with 9 positions matching TRBD1. The CDR3 is 14 residues long. V lost 8 bases, J lost 3 bases, and 8 bases stayed unmatched. Germline V gene data show CDR1 as SEHNR and CDR2 as FQNEAQ (reference sequence). In nucleotides, the CDR3 is TGTGCCAGCGGTCCGGGACAGGGTGACTACGAGCAGTACTTC. Translation: CASGPGQGDYEQYF.

As for this clonotype: This may come from a read error, since a much larger clone is one base off. This chain connects TRBV9 to TRBJ2-7; D is perhaps TRBD1 (6 bases). Germline CDR1 SGDLS, CDR2 YYNGEE. This CDR3 spans 14 amino acids. CDR3 sequence: CASSVASGAYKQYF. The CDR3 bases are TGTGCCAGCAGCGTAGCGTCAGGGGCCTACAAGCAGTACTTC. The full variable domain, completed using reference TRBV9 and TRBJ2-7, is DSGVTQTPKHLITATGQRVTLRCSPRSGDLSVYWYQQSLDQGLQFLIQYYNGEERAKGNILERFSAQQFPDLHSELNLSSLELGDSALYFCASSVASGAYKQYFGPGTRLTVT.

This clonotype was counted at least ten times. The chain combines TRBV4-2 with TRBJ2-3, with 12 bases lining up with TRBD2. The CDR3 sequence is 18 residues long. V shed 4 bases and J 2 bases; nucleotides not matched to a gene: 10. Germline CDR1 and CDR2: LGHNA and YNFKEQ. The DNA of the CDR3 is TGTGCCAGCAGCCCCACACAGCTAGCGGGAGGGACCACAGATACGCAGTATTTT. Its translation: CASSPTQLAGGTTDTQYF.

There are a few counts of this clonotype. The chain employs TRBV5-6 and TRBJ2-2; maybe TRBD2 (6 bases). The CDR3 covers 14 residues. The V and J ends lost 2 bases and 6 bases respectively, with 11 bases between them. Germline loops: CDR1 SGHDT, CDR2 YYEEEE. CDR3 region: CASSFGGMAGELFF. The CDR3 DNA reads TGTGCCAGCAGCTTCGGCGGGATGGCCGGGGAGCTGTTTTTT.

With respect to this clonotype: This may be a read error: a much more frequent sequence differs by one nucleotide. The chain joins TRBV10-3 to TRBJ2-2, with D perhaps matching TRBD2 (7 bases). This CDR3 contains 14 residues. The germline CDR1 and CDR2 sequences are ENHRY and SYGVKD. The ends were cut back, 11 bases at V and 7 bases at J, with 20 bases in the middle. CDR3 loop: CAPPGEGGSGELFF. As DNA, the CDR3 is TGTGCCCCTCCAGGGGAGGGCGGAAGCGGGGAGCTGTTTTTT.

This clonotype occurred a few times. The rearrangement uses TRBV7-2 and TRBJ2-1; 8 bases fit TRBD2. V lost 1 base and J lost 4; bases outside the gene matches: 6. CDR1 SGHTA and CDR2 FQGNSA come from the germline V gene. This CDR3 comprises 16 residues. The CDR3 sequence: CASSLELAGPYNEQFF. As DNA, the CDR3 is TGTGCCAGCAGCTTAGAGTTAGCGGGACCGTACAATGAGCAGTTCTTC.

Note on this clonotype: One base away lies a much larger clone, so this may be a sequencing read error. This sequence joins TRBV5-1 and TRBJ2-3; D not certain. Germline values: CDR1 SGHRS, CDR2 YFSETQ. This CDR3 region has 14 residues. CDR3 protein: CASRKGSGTDPQYF. The CDR3 DNA is TGCGCCAGCAGGAAGGGATCGGGCACAGATCCGCAGTATTTT.

Many counts were recorded for this clonotype. The chain combines TRBV3-1 with TRBJ2-3, with D uncertain. V gave up 5 bases and J gave up 0 bases, with 12 bases separating them. CDR3 length: 15 residues. The germline gives CDR1 LGHDT, CDR2 YNNKEL (reference sequence). The CDR3 coding sequence is TGTGCCAGCAGCTCGGAAATAGGAAGCACAGATACGCAGTATTTT. Translating it yields CASSSEIGSTDTQYF.

This clonotype has more than one count but fewer than ten. The chain couples TRBV11-2 to TRBJ2-1, with TRBD2 identical over 12 bases. This CDR3 is 17 amino acids long. Germline V gives CDR1 SGHAT, CDR2 FQNNGV. V lost 0 bases to trimming and J lost 7 bases; unmatched junction nucleotides: 7. DNA for the CDR3: TGTGCCAGCAGCTTAGATCGGGGACTAGCGGGCGGTAATGAGCAGTTCTTC. Amino acid sequence: CASSLDRGLAGGNEQFF.

This clonotype was observed at least ten times. The J gene is TRBJ2-2, the V gene TRBV7-6; TRBD2 aligns across 10 bases. The CDR3 is made up of 15 amino acids. The germline CDR1 and CDR2 sequences are SGHVS and FNYEAQ. V lost 4 bases and J lost 6; bases outside the gene matches: 5. The CDR3 DNA follows: TGTGCCAGCAGCTCCAGCGGGGGGGTCCCCGGGGAGCTGTTTTTT. The encoded protein is CASSSSGGVPGELFF.

This clonotype was counted ten times or more. The chain employs TRBV5-5 and TRBJ1-4; D unresolved. The CDR3 runs to 13 residues. Trimming shortened V by 4 bases and J by 2 bases, and 6 bases separated the two germline ends. Per germline, CDR1 SGHKS and CDR2 YYEKEE (reference sequence). DNA for the CDR3: TGTGCCAGCAGCCAGCAGACTAATGAAAAACTGTTTTTT. Translated: CASSQQTNEKLFF.

CDR3 sequence (DNA): TGCGCCAGCAGCTCGGGACAGGCGAACACTGAAGCTTTCTTT. Protein product: CASSSGQANTEAFF. This chain connects TRBV5-1 to TRBJ1-1; 8 nucleotides match TRBD1. J was trimmed by 1 base and V by 3 bases; bases with no gene match: 2. The germline gives CDR1 SGHRS, CDR2 YFSETQ. This CDR3 spans 14 amino acids.

This clonotype has a count of ten or more. V is TRBV25-1 and J is TRBJ2-1; unclear D gene. The V end was cut by 4 bases, the J end by 3 bases, with 7 bases between. Germline CDR1 MGHDK, CDR2 SYGVNS. This CDR3 has 13 residues. CDR3 loop: CASSVELYNEQFF. DNA of the CDR3: TGTGCCAGCAGTGTTGAGCTCTACAATGAGCAGTTCTTC.

The gene calls are TRBV6-6 and TRBJ2-1; TRBD1 agrees at 7 bases. The ends lost 6 bases at V and 6 bases at J; junction bases unmatched: 11. The CDR3 contains 15 residues. Germline CDR1 and CDR2: MNHNY and SVGAGI (reference sequence). The CDR3 here is CASRPRGYNLNEQFF. The CDR3 DNA is TGTGCCAGCAGACCCAGGGGGTATAACCTCAATGAGCAGTTCTTC.

This clonotype was observed at least ten times. This chain connects TRBV7-8 to TRBJ2-1; D is perhaps TRBD1 (5 bases). This CDR3 has 16 amino acids. The V end lost 0 bases, the J end lost 5 bases, and 14 bases lay between the germline ends. Germline V lookup: CDR1 SGHVS, CDR2 FQNEAQ. The chain's CDR3 is CASSLAGRVFHNEQFF. As DNA, the CDR3 is TGTGCCAGCAGCTTAGCGGGCAGGGTTTTCCACAATGAGCAGTTCTTC.

Notes on this clonotype: This may stem from a read error, because a much larger clone lies one nucleotide away. The CDR3 bases are TGCAGCGTGGGGACTAGCTCCTACGACCAGTACTTC. As protein: CSVGTSSYDQYF. The rearrangement joins TRBV29-1 to TRBJ2-7; 9 nucleotides agree with TRBD2. Germline V gene sequence: CDR1 SQVTM, CDR2 ANQGSEA. The CDR3 has 12 amino acids.

The V and J genes are TRBV28 and TRBJ1-5; the D is unclear. Germline V lookup: CDR1 MDHEN, CDR2 SYDVKM. V lost 5 bases to trimming and J lost 0 bases, with 20 bases between them. The CDR3 is 18 residues long. CDR3 region: CASSPLPPRIYSNQPQHF. The DNA for the CDR3 is TGTGCCAGCAGTCCCCTCCCACCCCGAATATATAGCAATCAGCCCCAGCATTTT.

This clonotype showed up many times. DNA for the CDR3: TGCGCCAGCAGCCAAGAAGCGAGAGCTAACTATGGCTACACCTTC. Translated: CASSQEARANYGYTF. This chain uses TRBV4-1 with TRBJ1-2; D not resolved. The CDR3 length is 15 residues. Trimming took 0 bases from V and 0 from J, leaving 8 bases between them. From germline, CDR1 is MGHRA and CDR2 YSYEKL.

This chain links TRBV7-2 with TRBJ2-3; TRBD1 aligns across 7 bases. Germline V gene sequence: CDR1 SGHTA, CDR2 FQGNSA. After removal of 7 bases from V and 5 bases from J, the junction contained 12 bases not matched to a gene. The CDR3 spans 15 residues. The CDR3 sequence is CASTFRQGQRDTQYF. The CDR3 DNA sequence: TGTGCCAGCACCTTTAGACAGGGCCAGCGAGATACGCAGTATTTT.

This clonotype occurred many times. This chain uses TRBV5-1 with TRBJ2-3; D gene unclear. Germline values: CDR1 SGHRS, CDR2 YFSETQ. The CDR3 is 12 amino acids. V was clipped by 0 bases and J by 5 bases, with 4 bases between them. CDR3 sequence reads: CASSLAKDTQYF. The CDR3 bases are TGCGCCAGCAGCTTGGCAAAAGATACGCAGTATTTT. The full variable domain, its missing parts supplied by reference TRBV5-1 and TRBJ2-3, is KAGVTQTPRYLIKTRGQQVTLSCSPISGHRSVSWYQQTPGQGLQFLFEYFSETQRNKGNFPGRFSGRQFSNSRSEMNVSTLELGDSALYLCASSLAKDTQYFGPGTRLTVL.

This clonotype was seen repeatedly, ten times or more. The rearrangement links TRBV28 to TRBJ2-1, with 8 bases fitting TRBD2. The CDR3 extends over 15 amino acids. Germline V gene sequence: CDR1 MDHEN, CDR2 SYDVKM. The V gene end was trimmed by 6 bases and the J gene end by 0 bases; junction bases not matched to a gene: 4. The CDR3 bases are TGTGCCAGCAGGGACAGCGGGAGCTCCTACAATGAGCAGTTCTTC. This encodes CASRDSGSSYNEQFF.

This clonotype was seen many times. The V call is TRBV18, the J call TRBJ2-7, with a possible D match to TRBD1 (5 bases). This CDR3 has 13 amino acids. V was clipped by 2 bases and J by 5 bases, with 10 bases between them. CDR1 and CDR2 from the germline V gene are KGHSH and LQKENI. The CDR3 DNA is TGTGCCAGCTCACCAAGGGGTTTAAACGAGCAGTACTTC. Protein sequence: CASSPRGLNEQYF.

This clonotype was found a few times. The chain couples TRBV6-1 to TRBJ2-5, with D hard to call. This CDR3 has 14 amino acids. V was clipped by 6 bases and J by 0 bases, with 11 bases between them. From germline, CDR1 is MNHNS and CDR2 SASEGT. Here the CDR3 reads CASSPGWYQETQYF. The CDR3 bases are TGTGCCAGCAGCCCCGGGTGGTACCAAGAGACCCAGTACTTC.

Concerning this clonotype: A clone one base away is much larger, so this may be a read error. The chain joins TRBV9 to TRBJ2-6; D possibly corresponds to TRBD1 (5 bases). This CDR3 comprises 15 residues. CDR1 SGDLS and CDR2 YYNGEE come from the germline V gene. CDR3 region: CASSVDLSGASVLTF. Written as DNA, the CDR3 is TGTGCCAGCAGCGTGGACCTCTCTGGGGCCAGCGTCCTGACTTTC.

The V call is TRBV6-6, the J call TRBJ1-2; D is unresolved. V lost 6 bases and J 7 bases, leaving 9 bases between the germline ends. Germline CDR1 reads MNHNY; CDR2 reads SVGAGI (reference sequence). There are 11 residues in the CDR3. Here the CDR3 reads CASSPSRGYTF. The CDR3 DNA sequence: TGTGCCAGCAGCCCGTCTCGTGGCTACACCTTC.

At least ten counts were recorded for this clonotype. The genes are TRBV27 and TRBJ2-7; D gene unclear. V was pared by 8 bases and J by 4 bases, with 9 bases between. The germline V gene has CDR1 MNHEY and CDR2 SMNVEV (reference sequence). The CDR3 consists of 11 residues. This chain's CDR3 is CASFYGYEQYF. DNA for the CDR3: TGTGCCAGCTTTTATGGGTACGAGCAGTACTTC.

This clonotype occurred a few times. The CDR3 DNA reads as TGCAGTGCTAGAGATCAGCGCGCAGGCAATCAGCCCCAGCATTTT. This encodes CSARDQRAGNQPQHF. This chain uses TRBV20-1 with TRBJ1-5; D call uncertain. This CDR3 region has 15 residues. Deletions cut 0 bases from V and 2 bases from J, with 11 bases between. CDR1 is DFQATT, CDR2 SNEGSKA, per germline (reference sequence).